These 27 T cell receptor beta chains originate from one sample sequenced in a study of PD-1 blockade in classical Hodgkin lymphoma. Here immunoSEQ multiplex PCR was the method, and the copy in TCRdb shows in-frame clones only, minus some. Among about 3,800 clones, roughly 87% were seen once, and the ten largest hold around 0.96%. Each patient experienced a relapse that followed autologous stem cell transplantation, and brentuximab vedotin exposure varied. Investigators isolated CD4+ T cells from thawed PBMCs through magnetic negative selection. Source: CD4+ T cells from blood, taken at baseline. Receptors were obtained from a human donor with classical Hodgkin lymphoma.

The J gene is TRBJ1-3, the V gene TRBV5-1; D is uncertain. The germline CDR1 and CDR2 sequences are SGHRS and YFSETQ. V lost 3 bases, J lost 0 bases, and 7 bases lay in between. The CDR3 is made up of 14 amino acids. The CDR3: CASSSSSSGNTIYF. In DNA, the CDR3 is TGCGCCAGCAGCTCCTCTAGCTCTGGAAACACCATATATTTT.

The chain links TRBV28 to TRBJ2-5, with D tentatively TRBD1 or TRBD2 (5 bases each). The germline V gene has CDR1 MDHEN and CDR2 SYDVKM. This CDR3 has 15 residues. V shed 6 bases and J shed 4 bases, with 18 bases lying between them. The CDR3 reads CASSPAAGGGETQYF. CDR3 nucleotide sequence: TGTGCCAGCAGCCCGGCAGCCGGTGGGGGAGAGACCCAGTACTTC.

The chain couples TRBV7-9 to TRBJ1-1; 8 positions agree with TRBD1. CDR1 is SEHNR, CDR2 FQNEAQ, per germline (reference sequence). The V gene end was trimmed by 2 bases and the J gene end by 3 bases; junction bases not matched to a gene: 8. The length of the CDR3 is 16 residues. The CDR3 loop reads CASSLRPGTGYTEAFF. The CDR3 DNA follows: TGTGCCAGCAGCTTAAGACCCGGGACAGGCTACACTGAAGCTTTCTTT.

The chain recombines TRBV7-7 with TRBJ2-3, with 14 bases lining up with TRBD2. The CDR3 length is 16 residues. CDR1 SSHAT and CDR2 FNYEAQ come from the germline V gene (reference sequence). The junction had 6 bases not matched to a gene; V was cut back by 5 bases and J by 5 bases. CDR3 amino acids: CASSTGLAGGIDTQYF. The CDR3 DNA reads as TGTGCCAGCAGCACCGGACTAGCGGGGGGTATAGATACGCAGTATTTT. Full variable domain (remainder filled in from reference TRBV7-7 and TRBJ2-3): GAGVSQSPRYKVTKRGQDVTLRCDPISSHATLYWYQQALGQGPEFLTYFNYEAQPDKSGLPSDRFSAERPEGSISTLTIQRTEQRDSAMYRCASSTGLAGGIDTQYFGPGTRLTVL.

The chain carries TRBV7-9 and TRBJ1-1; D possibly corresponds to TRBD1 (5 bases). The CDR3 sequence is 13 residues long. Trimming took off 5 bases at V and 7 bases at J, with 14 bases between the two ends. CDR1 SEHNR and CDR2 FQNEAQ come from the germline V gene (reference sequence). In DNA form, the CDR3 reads TGTGCCAGCAGCCCTAGAGGGGCGGGTGAAGCTTTCTTT. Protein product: CASSPRGAGEAFF.

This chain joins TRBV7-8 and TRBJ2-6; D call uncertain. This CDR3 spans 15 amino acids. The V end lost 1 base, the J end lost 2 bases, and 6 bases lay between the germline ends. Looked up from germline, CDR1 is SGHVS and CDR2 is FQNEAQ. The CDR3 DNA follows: TGTGCCAGCAGCTTAGGGGCGCCTGGGGCCAACGTCCTGACTTTC. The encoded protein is CASSLGAPGANVLTF.

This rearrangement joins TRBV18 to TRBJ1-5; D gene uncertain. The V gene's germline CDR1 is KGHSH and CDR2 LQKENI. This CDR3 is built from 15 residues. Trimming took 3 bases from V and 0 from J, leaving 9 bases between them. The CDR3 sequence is CASSPNGYSNQPQHF. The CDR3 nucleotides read TGTGCCAGCTCACCCAACGGATATAGCAATCAGCCCCAGCATTTT.

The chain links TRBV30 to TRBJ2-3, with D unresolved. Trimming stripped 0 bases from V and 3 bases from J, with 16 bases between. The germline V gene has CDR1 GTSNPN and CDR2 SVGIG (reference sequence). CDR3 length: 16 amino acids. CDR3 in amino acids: CAWSVLSVGLTDTQYF. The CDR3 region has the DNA TGTGCCTGGAGTGTACTAAGTGTTGGGTTGACAGATACGCAGTATTTT. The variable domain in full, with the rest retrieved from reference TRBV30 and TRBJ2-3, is SQTIHQWPATLVQPVGSPLSLECTVEGTSNPNLYWYRQAAGRGLQLLFYSVGIGQISSEVPQNLSASRPQDRQFILSSKKLLLSDSGFYLCAWSVLSVGLTDTQYFGPGTRLTVL.

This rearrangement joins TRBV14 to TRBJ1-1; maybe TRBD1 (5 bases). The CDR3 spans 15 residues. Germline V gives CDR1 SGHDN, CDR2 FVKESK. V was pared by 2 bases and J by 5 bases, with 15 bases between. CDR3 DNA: TGTGCCAGCAGCCAATACAGGACCGATGGGACTGAAGCTTTCTTT. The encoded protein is CASSQYRTDGTEAFF.

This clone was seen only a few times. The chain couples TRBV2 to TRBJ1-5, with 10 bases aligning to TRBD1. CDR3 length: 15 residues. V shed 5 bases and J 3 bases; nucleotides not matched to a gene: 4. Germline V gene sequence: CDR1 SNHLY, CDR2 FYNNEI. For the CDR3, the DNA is TGTGCCAGCAGTAGGGGACAGGGGATCAATCAGCCCCAGCATTTT. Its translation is CASSRGQGINQPQHF.

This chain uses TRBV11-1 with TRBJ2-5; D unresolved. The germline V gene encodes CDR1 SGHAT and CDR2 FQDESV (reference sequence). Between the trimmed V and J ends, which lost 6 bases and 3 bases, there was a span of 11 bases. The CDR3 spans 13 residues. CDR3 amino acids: CASSRDLEETQYF. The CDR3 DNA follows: TGTGCCAGCAGTAGGGATCTCGAAGAGACCCAGTACTTC.

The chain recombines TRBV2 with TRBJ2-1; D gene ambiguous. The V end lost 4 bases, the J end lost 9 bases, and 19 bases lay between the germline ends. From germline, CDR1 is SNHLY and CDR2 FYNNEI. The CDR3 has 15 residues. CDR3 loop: CASSVWIPPPIEQFF. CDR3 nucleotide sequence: TGTGCCAGCAGTGTCTGGATACCCCCCCCGATTGAGCAGTTCTTC.

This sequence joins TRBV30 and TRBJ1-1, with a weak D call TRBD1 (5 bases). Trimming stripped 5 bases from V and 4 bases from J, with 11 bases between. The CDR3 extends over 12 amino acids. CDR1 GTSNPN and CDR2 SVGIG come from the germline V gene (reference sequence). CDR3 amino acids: CAWAQGGTEAFF. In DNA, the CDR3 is TGTGCCTGGGCGCAGGGAGGCACTGAAGCTTTCTTT.

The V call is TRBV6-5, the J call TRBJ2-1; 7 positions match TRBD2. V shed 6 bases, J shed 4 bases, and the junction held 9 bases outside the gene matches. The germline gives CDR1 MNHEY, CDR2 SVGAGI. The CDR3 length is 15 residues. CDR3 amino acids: CASSAAGSGYNEQFF. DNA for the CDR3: TGTGCCAGCAGCGCAGCGGGGTCGGGGTACAATGAGCAGTTCTTC.

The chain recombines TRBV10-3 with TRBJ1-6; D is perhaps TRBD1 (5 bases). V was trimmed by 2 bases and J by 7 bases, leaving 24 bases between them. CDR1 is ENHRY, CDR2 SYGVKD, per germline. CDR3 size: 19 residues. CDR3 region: CAISEPINRYPRTNSPLHF. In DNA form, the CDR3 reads TGTGCCATCAGTGAGCCGATCAACAGGTATCCAAGAACCAATTCACCCCTCCACTTT.

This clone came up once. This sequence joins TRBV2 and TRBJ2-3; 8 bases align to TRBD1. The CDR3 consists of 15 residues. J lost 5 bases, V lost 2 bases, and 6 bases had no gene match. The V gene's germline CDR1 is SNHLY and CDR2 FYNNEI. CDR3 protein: CASSEQDRAVDTQYF. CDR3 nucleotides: TGTGCCAGCAGTGAACAGGACAGGGCGGTAGATACGCAGTATTTT.

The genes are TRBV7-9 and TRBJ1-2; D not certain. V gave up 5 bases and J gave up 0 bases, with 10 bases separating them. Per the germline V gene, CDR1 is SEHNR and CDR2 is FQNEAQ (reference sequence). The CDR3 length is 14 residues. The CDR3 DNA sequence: TGTGCCAGCAGCGCCCTCGGGGCTAACTATGGCTACACCTTC. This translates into CASSALGANYGYTF.

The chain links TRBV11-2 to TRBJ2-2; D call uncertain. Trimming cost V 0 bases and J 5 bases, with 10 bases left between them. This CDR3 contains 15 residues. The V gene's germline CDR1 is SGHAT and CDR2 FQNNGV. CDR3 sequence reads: CASSLEGYGTGELFF. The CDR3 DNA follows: TGTGCCAGCAGCTTAGAGGGGTATGGGACCGGGGAGCTGTTTTTT.

The CDR3 nucleotides read TGTGCCAGCTCACCGGGACCGAACTATGGCTACACCTTC. As protein: CASSPGPNYGYTF. This chain connects TRBV18 to TRBJ1-2; tentative D call: TRBD1 (5 bases). Trimming took 3 bases from V and 2 from J, leaving 7 bases between them. This CDR3 is 13 amino acids long. Germline V gene sequence: CDR1 KGHSH, CDR2 LQKENI.

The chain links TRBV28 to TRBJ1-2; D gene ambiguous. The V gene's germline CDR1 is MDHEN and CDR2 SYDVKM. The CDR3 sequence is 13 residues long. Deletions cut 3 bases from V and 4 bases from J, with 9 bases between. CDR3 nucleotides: TGTGCCAGCAGTTTGCCCGGAATCTATGGCTACACCTTC. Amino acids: CASSLPGIYGYTF.

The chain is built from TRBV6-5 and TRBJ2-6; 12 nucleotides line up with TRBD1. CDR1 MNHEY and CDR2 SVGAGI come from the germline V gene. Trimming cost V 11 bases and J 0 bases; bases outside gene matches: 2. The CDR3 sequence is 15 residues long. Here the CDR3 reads CAAGQGASGANVLTF. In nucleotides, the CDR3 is TGTGCCGCGGGACAGGGGGCCTCTGGGGCCAACGTCCTGACTTTC.

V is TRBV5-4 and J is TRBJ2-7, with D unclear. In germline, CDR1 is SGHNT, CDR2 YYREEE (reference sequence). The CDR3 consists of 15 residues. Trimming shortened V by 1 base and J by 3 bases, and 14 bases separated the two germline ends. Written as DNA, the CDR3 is TGTGCCAGCAGCTTGAACCTAGTTGGATTCTACGAGCAGTACTTC. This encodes CASSLNLVGFYEQYF.

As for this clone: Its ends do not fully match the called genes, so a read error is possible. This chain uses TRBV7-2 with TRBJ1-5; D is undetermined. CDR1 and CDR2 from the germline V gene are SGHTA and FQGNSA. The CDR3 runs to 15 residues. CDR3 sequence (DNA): TGTGCCAGCAGCTTAGACTGGGCCTCGAATCGGCCCCAGCATTTT. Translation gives CASSLDWASNRPQHF.

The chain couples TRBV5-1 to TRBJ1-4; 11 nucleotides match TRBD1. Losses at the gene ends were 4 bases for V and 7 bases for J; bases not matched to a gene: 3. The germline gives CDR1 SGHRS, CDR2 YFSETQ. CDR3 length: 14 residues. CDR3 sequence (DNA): TGCGCCAGCAGCGAGGGACAGGGGGGTGAAAAACTGTTTTTT. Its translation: CASSEGQGGEKLFF. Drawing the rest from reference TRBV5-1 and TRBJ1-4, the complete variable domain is KAGVTQTPRYLIKTRGQQVTLSCSPISGHRSVSWYQQTPGQGLQFLFEYFSETQRNKGNFPGRFSGRQFSNSRSEMNVSTLELGDSALYLCASSEGQGGEKLFFGSGTQLSVL.

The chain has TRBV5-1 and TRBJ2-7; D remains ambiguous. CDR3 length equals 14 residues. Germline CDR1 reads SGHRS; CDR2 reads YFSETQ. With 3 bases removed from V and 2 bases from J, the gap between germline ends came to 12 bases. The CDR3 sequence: CASSSGQYPYEQYF. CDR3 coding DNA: TGCGCCAGCAGCTCTGGGCAGTACCCCTACGAGCAGTACTTC.

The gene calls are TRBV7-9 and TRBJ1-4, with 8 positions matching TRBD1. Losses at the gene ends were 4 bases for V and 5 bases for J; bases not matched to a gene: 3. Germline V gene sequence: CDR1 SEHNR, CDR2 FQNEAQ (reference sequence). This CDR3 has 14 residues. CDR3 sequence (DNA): TGTGCCAGCAGCTATGGGACAGGAAATGAAAAACTGTTTTTT. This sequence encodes CASSYGTGNEKLFF.

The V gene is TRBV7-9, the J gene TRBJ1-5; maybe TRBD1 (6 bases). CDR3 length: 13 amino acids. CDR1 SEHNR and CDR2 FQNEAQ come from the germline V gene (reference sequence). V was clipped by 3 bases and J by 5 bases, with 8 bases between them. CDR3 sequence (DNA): TGTGCCAGCAGCTTGGGGGGCGATCAGCCCCAGCATTTT. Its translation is CASSLGGDQPQHF.